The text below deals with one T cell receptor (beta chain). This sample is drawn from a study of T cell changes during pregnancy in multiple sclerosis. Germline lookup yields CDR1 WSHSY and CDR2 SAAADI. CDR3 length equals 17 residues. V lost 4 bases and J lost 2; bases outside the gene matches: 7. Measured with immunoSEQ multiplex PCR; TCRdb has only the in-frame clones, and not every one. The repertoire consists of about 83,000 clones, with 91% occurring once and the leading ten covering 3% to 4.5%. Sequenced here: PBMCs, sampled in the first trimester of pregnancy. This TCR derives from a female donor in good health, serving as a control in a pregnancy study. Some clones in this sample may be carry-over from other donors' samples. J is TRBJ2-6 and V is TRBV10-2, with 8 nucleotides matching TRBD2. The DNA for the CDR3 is TGCGCCAGCAGTGCCCACCGGGGGGGGGCTGGGGCCAACGTCCTGACTTTC. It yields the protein CASSAHRGGAGANVLTF.